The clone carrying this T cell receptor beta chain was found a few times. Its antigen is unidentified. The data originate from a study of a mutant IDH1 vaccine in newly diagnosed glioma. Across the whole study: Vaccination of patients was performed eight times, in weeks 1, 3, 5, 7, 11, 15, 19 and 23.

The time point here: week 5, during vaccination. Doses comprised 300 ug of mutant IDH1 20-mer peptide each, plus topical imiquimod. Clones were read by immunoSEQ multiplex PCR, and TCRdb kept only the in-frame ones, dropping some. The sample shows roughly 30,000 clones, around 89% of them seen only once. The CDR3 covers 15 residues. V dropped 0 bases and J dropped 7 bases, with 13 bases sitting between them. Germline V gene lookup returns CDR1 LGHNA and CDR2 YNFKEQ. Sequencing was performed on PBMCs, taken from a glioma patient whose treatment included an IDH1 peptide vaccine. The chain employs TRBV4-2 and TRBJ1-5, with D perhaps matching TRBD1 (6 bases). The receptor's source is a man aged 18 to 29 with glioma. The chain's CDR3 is CASSQETGRGQPQHF. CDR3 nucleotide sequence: TGTGCCAGCAGCCAAGAGACAGGACGTGGGCAGCCCCAGCATTTT.